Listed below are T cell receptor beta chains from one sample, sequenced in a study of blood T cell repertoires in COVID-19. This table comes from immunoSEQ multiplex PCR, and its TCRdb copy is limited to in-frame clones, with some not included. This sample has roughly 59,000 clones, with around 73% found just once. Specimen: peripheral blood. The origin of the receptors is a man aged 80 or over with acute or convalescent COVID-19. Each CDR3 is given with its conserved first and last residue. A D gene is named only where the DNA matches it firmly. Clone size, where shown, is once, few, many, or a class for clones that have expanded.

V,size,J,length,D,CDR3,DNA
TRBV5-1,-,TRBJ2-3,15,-,CASSIPGARTDTQYF,TGCGCCAGCAGCATCCCTGGGGCTCGCACAGATACGCAGTATTTT
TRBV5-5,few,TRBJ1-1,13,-,CASSLVTSTEAFF,TGTGCCAGCAGCTTGGTAACGAGCACTGAAGCTTTCTTT
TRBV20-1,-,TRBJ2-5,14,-,CSASKAVRWETQYF,TGCAGTGCTAGTAAGGCAGTCAGGTGGGAGACCCAGTACTTC
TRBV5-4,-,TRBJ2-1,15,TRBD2,CASSFIGGALNEQFF,TGTGCCAGCAGCTTCATCGGGGGGGCCCTCAATGAGCAGTTCTTC
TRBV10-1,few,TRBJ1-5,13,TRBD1,CASSELQGQPQHF,TGCGCCAGCAGTGAATTACAGGGGCAGCCCCAGCATTTT
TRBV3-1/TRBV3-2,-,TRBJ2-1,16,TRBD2,CASSQEHSGGAYEQFF,TGTGCCAGCAGCCAAGAACACAGCGGGGGGGCGTATGAGCAGTTCTTC
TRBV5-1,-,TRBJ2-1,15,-,CASSSTLGTPREQFF,TGCGCCAGCAGCTCGACCCTGGGGACTCCCAGGGAGCAGTTCTTC
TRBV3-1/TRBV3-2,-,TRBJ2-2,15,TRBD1,CASSQGTGLTGELFF,TGTGCCAGCAGCCAGGGGACAGGCTTAACCGGGGAGCTGTTTTTT
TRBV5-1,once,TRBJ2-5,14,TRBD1,CASSGGQTQETQYF,TGCGCCAGCAGCGGGGGACAGACCCAAGAGACCCAGTACTTC
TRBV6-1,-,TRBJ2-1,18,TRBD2,CASSDGLRAGSSYNEQFF,TGTGCCAGCAGTGATGGACTAAGAGCGGGGAGCTCCTACAATGAGCAGTTCTTC
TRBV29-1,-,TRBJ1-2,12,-,CSVDHYYYGYTF,TGCAGCGTCGACCACTATTACTATGGCTACACCTTC
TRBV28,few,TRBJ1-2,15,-,CASFPQARGSHGYTF,TGTGCCAGCTTTCCCCAAGCCCGGGGGTCGCATGGCTACACCTTC
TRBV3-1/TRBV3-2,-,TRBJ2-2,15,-,CASSQWSSNTGELFF,TGTGCCAGCAGCCAATGGTCCAGTAACACCGGGGAGCTGTTTTTT
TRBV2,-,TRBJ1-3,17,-,CASSVAGGSLAGNTIYF,TGTGCCAGCAGTGTCGCGGGGGGTAGCCTTGCTGGAAACACCATATATTTT
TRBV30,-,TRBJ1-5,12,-,CAWSGGNQPQHF,TGTGCCTGGAGTGGCGGCAATCAGCCCCAGCATTTT
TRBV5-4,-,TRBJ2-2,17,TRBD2,CASSLGGLAGFTGELFF,TGTGCCAGCAGCTTGGGGGGACTAGCGGGGTTCACCGGGGAGCTGTTTTTT
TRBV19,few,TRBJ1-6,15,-,CASSIGQSNNSPLHF,TGTGCCAGTAGTATAGGGCAGTCCAATAATTCACCCCTCCACTTT
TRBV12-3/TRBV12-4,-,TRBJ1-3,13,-,CASSMRTGNTIYF,TGTGCCAGCAGTATGCGCACTGGAAACACCATATATTTT
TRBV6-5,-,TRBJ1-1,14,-,CASIPRSMNTEAFF,TGTGCCAGCATCCCCCGGTCGATGAACACTGAAGCTTTCTTT
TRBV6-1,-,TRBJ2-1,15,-,CASSEGQGPYNEQFF,TGTGCCAGCAGTGAAGGGCAGGGGCCCTACAATGAGCAGTTCTTC
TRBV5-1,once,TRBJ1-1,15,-,CASSLEGNGNTEAFF,TGCGCCAGCAGCTTAGAGGGTAATGGGAACACTGAAGCTTTCTTT
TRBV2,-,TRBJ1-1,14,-,CASSREATGYEAFF,TGTGCCAGCAGCCGAGAGGCAACAGGATATGAAGCTTTCTTT
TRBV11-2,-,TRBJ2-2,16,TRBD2,CASSLSSGALTGELFF,TGTGCCAGCAGCCTATCCAGCGGGGCCTTGACCGGGGAGCTGTTTTTT
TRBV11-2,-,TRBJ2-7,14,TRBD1,CASSANRGRGEQYF,TGTGCCAGCAGCGCCAACAGGGGGCGCGGCGAGCAGTACTTC
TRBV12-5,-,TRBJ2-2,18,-,CASGRAFQGGANTGELFF,TGTGCTAGTGGCCGTGCCTTCCAGGGAGGCGCGAACACCGGGGAGCTGTTTTTT
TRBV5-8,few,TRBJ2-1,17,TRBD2,CASSLVLADYSYNEQFF,TGTGCCAGCAGCTTGGTCCTAGCGGACTATTCCTACAATGAGCAGTTCTTC
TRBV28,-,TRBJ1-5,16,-,CASSLAVENSNQPQHF,TGTGCCAGCAGTTTAGCCGTCGAGAATAGCAATCAGCCCCAGCATTTT
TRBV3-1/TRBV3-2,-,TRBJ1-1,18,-,CASSPLVGGGGWNTEAFF,TGTGCCAGCAGCCCCCTGGTTGGGGGGGGAGGGTGGAACACTGAAGCTTTCTTT
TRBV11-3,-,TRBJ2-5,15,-,CASSLDRRTGETQYF,TGTGCCAGCAGCTTAGATCGGCGGACGGGGGAGACCCAGTACTTC
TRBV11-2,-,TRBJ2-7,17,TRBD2,CASSLGLAGGTSYEQYF,TGTGCCAGCAGCTTAGGACTAGCGGGGGGGACGTCTTACGAGCAGTACTTC